This is a list of T cell receptor beta chains from one sample in a study of shared clonotypes between healthy human individuals. Here immunoSEQ multiplex PCR was the method, and the copy in TCRdb shows in-frame clones only, minus some. The data hold 1 million to 1.2 million clones, with 70% to 85% observed a single time. Material: memory CD4+ T cells from PBMCs. The receptor source for this set is a man in his late teens or twenties in good health. Some clones in this sample may be carry-over from other donors' samples. CDR3s include the opening cysteine and the closing phenylalanine or tryptophan. D genes are given only for firm matches. The size of a clone is reported for some rows only, either as once, few or many, or as a class for expanded clones.

size	D	V	J	CDR3	DNA
NA	NA	TRBV7-9	TRBJ2-3	CASSLGQPSGTTDTQYF	TGTGCCAGCAGCTTAGGACAGCCCAGCGGTACCACAGATACGCAGTATTTT
NA	TRBD1	TRBV30	TRBJ1-5	CAWSENTGVNQPQHF	TGTGCCTGGAGTGAAAATACAGGGGTCAATCAGCCCCAGCATTTT
NA	NA	TRBV7-2	TRBJ2-3	CASSLISSEVDTQYF	TGTGCCAGCAGCTTAATATCGTCCGAAGTCGATACGCAGTATTTT
NA	NA	TRBV14	TRBJ2-5	CASSQEGVGETQYF	TGTGCCAGCAGCCAAGAAGGGGTTGGGGAGACCCAGTACTTC
many	NA	TRBV18	TRBJ2-7	CASSPESNSYEQYF	TGTGCCAGCTCACCCGAAAGTAACTCCTACGAGCAGTACTTC
NA	TRBD2	TRBV5-4	TRBJ2-1	CASSGQTGTSWNEQFF	TGTGCCAGTTCAGGGCAAACCGGGACTAGTTGGAATGAGCAGTTCTTC
NA	NA	TRBV28	TRBJ1-2	CASSLSSGNGYTF	TGTGCCAGCAGTTTATCTTCAGGGAATGGCTACACCTTC
NA	NA	TRBV5-5	TRBJ1-3	CASSPQLISGNTIYF	TGTGCCAGCAGCCCCCAGCTCATCTCTGGAAACACCATATATTTT
few	TRBD1	TRBV28	TRBJ1-2	CASSTPSAGTGGYGYTF	TGTGCCAGCAGCACCCCATCGGCCGGGACAGGGGGCTATGGCTACACCTTC
once	NA	TRBV9	TRBJ2-2	CASSLQGGTNTGELFF	TGTGCCAGCAGCCTGCAGGGCGGGACGAACACCGGGGAGCTGTTTTTT
NA	TRBD2	TRBV30	TRBJ2-2	CAWGTSGRANTGELFF	TGTGCCTGGGGGACTAGCGGGAGAGCGAACACCGGGGAGCTGTTTTTT
few	TRBD1	TRBV5-4	TRBJ1-5	CASSRDSAGPQHF	TGTGCCAGCAGCCGGGACAGCGCGGGGCCCCAGCATTTT
NA	NA	TRBV18	TRBJ1-1	CASRTQRATEAFF	TGTGCCAGCAGGACGCAACGAGCCACTGAAGCTTTCTTT
NA	TRBD2	TRBV7-3	TRBJ2-2	CASSLIPAGNLGELFF	TGTGCCAGCAGCTTAATCCCAGCGGGAAATCTCGGGGAGCTGTTTTTT
NA	NA	TRBV30	TRBJ1-6	CAWNRQGNSPLHF	TGTGCCTGGAACCGGCAGGGGAATTCACCCCTCCACTTT
NA	TRBD2	TRBV18	TRBJ2-3	CASSPLAGTTDTQYF	TGTGCCAGCTCACCACTAGCGGGGACGACAGATACGCAGTATTTT
NA	NA	TRBV2	TRBJ1-5	CASSARTGNQPQHF	TGTGCCAGCAGTGCTCGGACGGGTAATCAGCCCCAGCATTTT
NA	TRBD1	TRBV28	TRBJ1-5	CASSAGQGPSNQPQHF	TGTGCCAGCAGTGCGGGACAGGGGCCTAGCAATCAGCCCCAGCATTTT
NA	NA	TRBV25-1	TRBJ1-3	CASSDPAQGFSGNTIYF	TGTGCCAGCAGTGACCCAGCCCAGGGATTCTCTGGAAACACCATATATTTT
NA	NA	TRBV29-1	TRBJ1-1	CRATRRGTEAFF	TGCAGGGCAACCCGGAGGGGCACTGAAGCTTTCTTT
NA	NA	TRBV6-5	TRBJ2-7	CASSSTIPVYEQYF	TGTGCCAGCAGTAGCACTATACCGGTCTACGAGCAGTACTTC
NA	NA	TRBV15	TRBJ1-4	CATSRSGSNEKLFF	TGTGCCACCAGCAGATCCGGGTCTAATGAAAAACTGTTTTTT
NA	NA	TRBV4-1	TRBJ1-2	CASSHGRGPSYGYTF	TGCGCCAGCAGCCACGGGAGAGGGCCCTCTTATGGCTACACCTTC
NA	NA	TRBV5-1	TRBJ2-7	CASSLGPRPDLYEQYF	TGCGCCAGCAGCTTGGGACCGCGACCTGATCTCTACGAGCAGTACTTC
NA	NA	TRBV19	TRBJ2-7	CASSINPGPGSVEQYF	TGTGCCAGTAGTATCAACCCGGGCCCTGGCTCGGTCGAGCAGTACTTC
NA	NA	TRBV2	TRBJ2-5	CASSERTTQETQYF	TGTGCCAGCAGTGAACGGACTACCCAAGAGACCCAGTACTTC
many	NA	TRBV19	TRBJ1-1	CASSIRVGGTEAFF	TGTGCCAGTAGTATAAGGGTGGGCGGGACTGAAGCTTTCTTT
once	NA	TRBV7-9	TRBJ2-3	CASSPRAGRDTQYF	TGTGCCAGCAGCCCTAGAGCTGGACGGGATACGCAGTATTTT
NA	TRBD2	TRBV12-5	TRBJ2-1	CASGFGLALMDEQFF	TGTGCTAGTGGTTTTGGACTAGCACTCATGGATGAGCAGTTCTTC
NA	TRBD2	TRBV4-2	TRBJ2-1	CASSQDLPGGQFF	TGTGCCAGCAGCCAAGATCTCCCGGGAGGACAGTTCTTC
NA	NA	TRBV28	TRBJ1-3	CASSLWGSSLSGNTIYF	TGTGCCAGCAGTTTATGGGGGAGTAGTCTCTCTGGAAACACCATATATTTT
NA	TRBD2	TRBV5-1	TRBJ2-7	CASSFLAGGYEQYF	TGCGCCAGCAGCTTTTTAGCGGGAGGGTACGAGCAGTACTTC
NA	NA	TRBV18	TRBJ2-7	CASSPSGAGPYEQYF	TGTGCCAGCTCACCTTCCGGAGCGGGTCCCTACGAGCAGTACTTC
NA	NA	TRBV2	TRBJ2-1	CASSVGRAQVHEQFF	TGTGCCAGCAGTGTTGGACGAGCTCAGGTGCATGAGCAGTTCTTC
NA	NA	TRBV5-1	TRBJ2-1	CASSLGFGEGQFF	TGCGCCAGCAGCTTGGGGTTCGGCGAGGGGCAGTTCTTC
few	NA	TRBV5-5	TRBJ2-1	CASSLALGGGEGYEQFF	TGTGCCAGCAGCTTGGCATTAGGAGGGGGCGAAGGCTATGAGCAGTTCTTC
few	NA	TRBV15	TRBJ2-7	CATSSNTGKQYF	TGTGCCACCAGCTCGAATACAGGGAAGCAGTACTTC
NA	NA	TRBV7-2	TRBJ2-1	CASSSLGSYNEQFF	TGTGCCAGCAGCTCCCTGGGGTCCTACAATGAGCAGTTCTTC
NA	NA	TRBV6-1	TRBJ2-1	CASSLDRVNNEQFF	TGTGCCAGCAGCCTCGACCGGGTTAACAATGAGCAGTTCTTC
NA	TRBD2	TRBV10-1	TRBJ2-7	CASSEPTGGPYEQYF	TGCGCCAGCAGTGAGCCCACGGGAGGGCCCTACGAGCAGTACTTC
NA	NA	TRBV5-6	TRBJ2-1	CASSLDLGAVYNEQFF	TGTGCCAGCAGCTTGGACCTAGGGGCCGTTTACAATGAGCAGTTCTTC
NA	NA	TRBV5-5	TRBJ1-5	CASSLAEGFNQPQHF	TGTGCCAGCAGTTTGGCGGAAGGGTTCAATCAGCCCCAGCATTTT
NA	NA	TRBV10-3	TRBJ2-7	CASEGTRYEQYF	TGTGCCTCCGAGGGGACACGCTACGAGCAGTACTTC
NA	TRBD1	TRBV5-1	TRBJ1-2	CASSPRGTGELDGYTF	TGCGCCAGCAGCCCTCGCGGGACAGGGGAGTTGGATGGCTACACCTTC
NA	TRBD1	TRBV7-6	TRBJ2-6	CASSFTGASGANVLTF	TGTGCCAGCAGCTTCACAGGGGCCTCTGGGGCCAACGTCCTGACTTTC
many	NA	TRBV28	TRBJ1-3	CASSLEGGNTIYF	TGTGCCAGCAGTTTGGAGGGGGGAAACACCATATATTTT
once	TRBD1	TRBV6-1	TRBJ2-1	CASSGDRGGNEQFF	TGTGCCAGCAGTGGGGACAGGGGAGGCAATGAGCAGTTCTTC
NA	NA	TRBV15	TRBJ1-5	CATSNPGGNQPQHF	TGTGCCACCAGCAATCCAGGTGGGAATCAGCCCCAGCATTTT
NA	NA	TRBV9	TRBJ2-2	CASSGRVAEYTGELFF	TGTGCCAGCAGCGGACGTGTAGCGGAATACACCGGGGAGCTGTTTTTT
NA	NA	TRBV7-2	TRBJ2-3	CASSLDGVSTDTQYF	TGTGCCAGCAGCTTAGACGGGGTCAGCACAGATACGCAGTATTTT
NA	NA	TRBV18	TRBJ2-5	CASSPLRGSETQYF	TGTGCCAGCTCACCACTCCGGGGATCGGAGACCCAGTACTTC
NA	NA	TRBV15	TRBJ2-1	CATSRARYTGQFF	TGTGCCACCAGCAGAGCCCGGTACACTGGGCAGTTCTTC